This record covers a single T cell receptor beta chain. Repertoires were generated with immunoSEQ multiplex PCR, while TCRdb's copy carries only in-frame clones and drops some. Of 50,000 to 65,000 clones listed, 96% are singletons. This sample was taken from a study of cytomegalovirus exposure and HLA in healthy donors. The CDR3 has 15 amino acids. Trimming took off 6 bases at V and 3 bases at J, with 18 bases between the two ends. The germline V gene encodes CDR1 SGHTS and CDR2 YDEGEE. The J gene is TRBJ1-2, the V gene TRBV5-8, with a possible D match to TRBD1 (6 bases). Sequenced: PBMCs. The source of this sequence is a woman aged 18-29 years in good health and CMV-seronegative. The CDR3 DNA sequence: TGTGCCAGCAAGGTCGGCCCTGGGGGCGACTATGGCTACACCTTC. It is translated as CASKVGPGGDYGYTF.